The next 9 T cell receptor beta chains were all read from a single sample in a study of T cells in tumors after PD-1 blockade. Generated by immunoSEQ multiplex PCR, the TCRdb table keeps only in-frame clones and is missing some. The data show roughly 25,000 clones, 70% to 85% seen once. The specimen comprised PBMCs, sampled after anti-PD-1 treatment. These receptors originate from a human donor with basal cell carcinoma.

The chain is built from TRBV29-1 and TRBJ1-3, with D perhaps TRBD1 (6 bases). V lost 7 bases and J lost 2, with 12 bases in between. Germline-derived CDR1 and CDR2 are SQVTM and ANQGSEA. The CDR3 spans 13 residues. CDR3 region: CSASRDTGNTIYF. The CDR3 DNA is TGCAGCGCCTCCAGGGACACTGGAAACACCATATATTTT.

The J gene is TRBJ1-6, the V gene TRBV7-8; maybe TRBD1 (5 bases). The V gene lost 5 bases and the J gene lost 6 bases, with 14 bases spanning the gap. The CDR3 has 15 amino acids. The germline V gene has CDR1 SGHVS and CDR2 FQNEAQ. DNA for the CDR3: TGTGCCAGCAGCCCCAGGGCCATGGGTAATTCACCCCTCCACTTT. It translates to CASSPRAMGNSPLHF.

The V call is TRBV19, the J call TRBJ2-1; TRBD1 matches at 10 bases. The ends lost 7 bases at V and 8 bases at J; junction bases unmatched: 2. The CDR3 is 12 residues long. Germline V gene data show CDR1 as LNHDA and CDR2 as SQIVND (reference sequence). The CDR3: CASTDRGDEQFF. The CDR3 nucleotides read TGTGCCAGTACGGACAGGGGGGATGAGCAGTTCTTC.

The V call is TRBV27, the J call TRBJ2-3; 11 bases are shared with TRBD2. CDR3 length: 16 amino acids. Germline V lookup: CDR1 MNHEY, CDR2 SMNVEV (reference sequence). The V and J ends lost 3 bases and 4 bases, in that order; junction bases with no gene match: 6. This CDR3 is CASSFRLAGGPDTQYF. The CDR3 bases are TGTGCCAGCAGTTTCCGGCTAGCGGGGGGCCCAGATACGCAGTATTTT.

The DNA of the CDR3 is TGTGCCAGAAGCTTGCGGCGGGACAGGGTGACGGATACGCAGTATTTT. Encoded protein: CARSLRRDRVTDTQYF. V is TRBV5-3 and J is TRBJ2-3; 9 nucleotides align to TRBD1. TRBV5-3 is known as an ORF, though its function is uncertain. The CDR3 runs 16 residues. Trimming took 1 base from V and 6 from J; bases not matched to a gene: 9.

A few counts support this clone. CDR3 sequence: CASSLTRTGSGSEQFF. The CDR3 coding sequence is TGTGCCAGCAGCTTAACGCGGACAGGGTCTGGTAGTGAGCAGTTCTTC. The chain couples TRBV7-3 to TRBJ2-1; 8 bases align to TRBD1. This CDR3 is 16 amino acids long. Unmatched junction bases numbered 10, after V lost 0 bases and J lost 9 bases. Germline assignment: CDR1 SGHTA and CDR2 FQGTGA.

The chain carries TRBV7-2 and TRBJ2-1; a weak D match, TRBD2 (5 bases). V was shortened by 0 bases and J by 8 bases, with 14 bases between the two germline ends. The germline V gene encodes CDR1 SGHTA and CDR2 FQGNSA. This CDR3 has 15 residues. This CDR3 is CASSLAGGPDYEQFF. In DNA, the CDR3 is TGTGCCAGCAGCTTAGCCGGCGGGCCTGACTATGAGCAGTTCTTC.

The chain employs TRBV7-2 and TRBJ1-2; TRBD1 is a possible D gene (6 bases). Trimming stripped 4 bases from V and 6 bases from J, with 15 bases between. Germline CDR1 reads SGHTA; CDR2 reads FQGNSA. This CDR3 comprises 14 residues. This CDR3 reads CASSSLQGRDGYTF. The DNA for the CDR3 is TGTGCCAGCAGCTCGCTACAGGGTAGAGATGGCTACACCTTC.

The chain links TRBV6-5 to TRBJ1-6; the D is unclear. This CDR3 spans 13 amino acids. V was pared by 5 bases and J by 5 bases, with 7 bases between. The germline gives CDR1 MNHEY, CDR2 SVGAGI. The CDR3 spells CASSPQNNSPLHF. CDR3 bases: TGTGCCAGCAGTCCCCAGAATAATTCACCCCTCCACTTT.